This T cell receptor beta chain is drawn from a study of blood T cell repertoires in COVID-19. Whole-study context: Both acute and convalescent COVID-19 samples were obtained from the United States, Italy and Spain.

Two negative PCRs, clearance, or symptom resolution had been documented for recovered Cohort 3 donors. The V and J ends lost 2 bases and 4 bases respectively, with 17 bases between them. This CDR3 contains 16 residues. CDR1 is MGHRA, CDR2 YSYEKL, per germline. TCRdb keeps only in-frame clones here, not all; method: immunoSEQ multiplex PCR. The sample holds roughly 350,000 clones; about 92% are singletons and the top ten take approximately 18%. Material for sequencing was PBMCs or T cells enriched from blood (not recorded which). The chain combines TRBV4-1 with TRBJ2-5; TRBD1 is a possible D gene (6 bases). This TCR came from a woman in her 30s who had recovered from COVID-19. The CDR3 spells CASSQTPGQTRETQYF. DNA of the CDR3: TGCGCCAGCAGCCAAACTCCCGGACAGACCCGAGAGACCCAGTACTTC.